This T cell receptor beta chain originates from a study of cytomegalovirus exposure and HLA in healthy donors. Both 60 Vbeta primers and 13 Jbeta primers went into the PCR. TCRdb's table, derived via immunoSEQ multiplex PCR, lists solely in-frame clones and lacks some. Of some 200,000 clones in the sample, 70% were seen once. Germline V CDR1 and CDR2: KGHSH, LQKENI. The CDR3 sequence is 15 residues long. V gave up 6 bases and J gave up 1 base; unmatched junction bases: 7. Sequences were obtained from PBMCs. The receptor was derived from a man aged 35 to 55 in good health and CMV-seropositive. The chain uses TRBV18 and TRBJ1-1, with 8 bases aligning to TRBD1. CDR3 nucleotides: TGTGCCAGCTCCCCGCCCAGGGGGCCGAACACTGAAGCTTTCTTT. Its protein product is CASSPPRGPNTEAFF.